This T cell receptor (beta chain) stems from a study of blood T cells in healthy people across ages. A second PCR of roughly 7 to 11 cycles used a sample-barcoded 5' primer and a J-beta primer mix. TCRdb passed the 5' RACE reads through MiXCR, listing each CDR3 protein once. The sample holds 950,000 to 1,200,000 distinct CDR3 sequences, less than 45% seen once. The CDR3 spans 16 residues. With 8 bases removed from V and 1 base from J, the gap between germline ends came to 18 bases. Per the germline V gene, CDR1 is LGHNT and CDR2 is FRNRAP. This clonotype was seen just once. This chain connects TRBV12-5 to TRBJ1-5, with D maybe TRBD1 (6 bases). The clonotype originates from a man aged 18 to 30 in good health. The sequencing sample was made of blood. CDR3 in DNA: TGTGCTAGTCGAGAGCGGGGGGGCTTAAGCAATCAGCCCCAGCATTTT. Translation: CASRERGGLSNQPQHF.